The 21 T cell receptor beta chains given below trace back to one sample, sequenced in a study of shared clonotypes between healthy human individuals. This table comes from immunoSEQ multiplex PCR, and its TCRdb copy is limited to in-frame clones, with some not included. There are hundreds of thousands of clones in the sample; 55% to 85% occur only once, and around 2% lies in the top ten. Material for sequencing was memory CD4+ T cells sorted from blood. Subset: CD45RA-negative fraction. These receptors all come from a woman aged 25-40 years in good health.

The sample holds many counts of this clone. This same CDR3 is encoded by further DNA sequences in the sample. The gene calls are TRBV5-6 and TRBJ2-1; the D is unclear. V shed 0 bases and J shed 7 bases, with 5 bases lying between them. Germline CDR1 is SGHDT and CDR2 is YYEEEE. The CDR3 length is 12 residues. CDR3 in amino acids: CASSLVQNEQFF. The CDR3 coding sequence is TGTGCCAGCAGCTTGGTACAGAATGAGCAGTTCTTC.

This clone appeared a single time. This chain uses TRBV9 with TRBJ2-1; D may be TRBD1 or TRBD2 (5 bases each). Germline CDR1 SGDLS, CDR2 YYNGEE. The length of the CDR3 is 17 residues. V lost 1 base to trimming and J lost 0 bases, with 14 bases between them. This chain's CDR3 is CASSVNAGTASYNEQFF. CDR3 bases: TGTGCCAGCAGCGTAAATGCCGGGACGGCCTCCTACAATGAGCAGTTCTTC.

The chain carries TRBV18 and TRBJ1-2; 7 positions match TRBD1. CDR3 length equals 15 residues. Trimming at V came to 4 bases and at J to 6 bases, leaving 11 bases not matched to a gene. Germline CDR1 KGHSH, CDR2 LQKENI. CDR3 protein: CASSQGAGGRDGYTF. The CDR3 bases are TGTGCCAGCTCACAAGGAGCAGGGGGACGCGATGGCTACACCTTC.

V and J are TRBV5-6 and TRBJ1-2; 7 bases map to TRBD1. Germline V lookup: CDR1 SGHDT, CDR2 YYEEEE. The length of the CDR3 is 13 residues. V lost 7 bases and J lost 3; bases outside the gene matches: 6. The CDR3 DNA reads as TGTGCCAGCGGAACAGGGGATCACTATGGCTACACCTTC. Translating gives CASGTGDHYGYTF.

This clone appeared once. The CDR3 DNA follows: TGTGCCAGCAGCGAGTATACGGGCGGGAAAGAGACCCAGTACTTC. It specifies CASSEYTGGKETQYF. The rearrangement uses TRBV4-2 and TRBJ2-5, with D tentatively TRBD2 (6 bases). The CDR3 sequence is 15 residues long. Germline loops: CDR1 LGHNA, CDR2 YNFKEQ. V was shortened by 5 bases and J by 3 bases, with 16 bases between the two germline ends.

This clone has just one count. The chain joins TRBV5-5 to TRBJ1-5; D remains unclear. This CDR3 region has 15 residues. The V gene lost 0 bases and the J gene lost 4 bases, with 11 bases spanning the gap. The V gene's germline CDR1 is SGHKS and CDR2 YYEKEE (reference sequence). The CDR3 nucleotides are TGTGCCAGCAGCTTGGATGGGCCCCGTAATCAGCCCCAGCATTTT. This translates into CASSLDGPRNQPQHF.

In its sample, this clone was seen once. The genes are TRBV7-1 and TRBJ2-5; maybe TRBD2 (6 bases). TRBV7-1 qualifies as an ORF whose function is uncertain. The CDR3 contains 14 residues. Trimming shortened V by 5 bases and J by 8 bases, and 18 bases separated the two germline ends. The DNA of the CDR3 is TGTGCCAGCAGCCCTGGGACTGCCACGGGAACCCAGTACTTC. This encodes CASSPGTATGTQYF.

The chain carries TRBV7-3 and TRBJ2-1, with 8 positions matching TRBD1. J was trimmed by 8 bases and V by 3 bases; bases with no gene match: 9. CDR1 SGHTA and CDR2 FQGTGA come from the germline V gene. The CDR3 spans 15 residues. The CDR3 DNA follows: TGTGCCAGCAGCTTGTACAGGGGGGAGGTCGATGAGCAGTTCTTC. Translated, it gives CASSLYRGEVDEQFF.

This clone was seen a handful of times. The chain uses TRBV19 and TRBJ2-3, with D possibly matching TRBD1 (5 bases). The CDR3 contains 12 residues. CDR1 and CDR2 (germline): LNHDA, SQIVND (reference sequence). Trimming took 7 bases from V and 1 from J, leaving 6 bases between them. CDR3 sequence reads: CASKTGTDTQYF. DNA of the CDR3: TGTGCCAGTAAGACAGGCACAGATACGCAGTATTTT.

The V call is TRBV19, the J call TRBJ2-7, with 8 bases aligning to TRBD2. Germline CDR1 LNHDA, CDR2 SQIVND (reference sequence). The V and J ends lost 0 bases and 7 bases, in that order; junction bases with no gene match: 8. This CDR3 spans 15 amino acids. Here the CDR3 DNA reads TGTGCCAGTAGTATAGACGGGAGGGTCTTCGGGGAGCAGTACTTC. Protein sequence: CASSIDGRVFGEQYF.

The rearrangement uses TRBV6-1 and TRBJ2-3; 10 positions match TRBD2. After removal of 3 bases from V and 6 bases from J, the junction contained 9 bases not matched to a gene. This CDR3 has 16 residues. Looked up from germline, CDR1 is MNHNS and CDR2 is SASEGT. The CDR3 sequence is CASSDLFGTSVDTQYF. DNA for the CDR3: TGTGCCAGCAGTGATTTATTCGGGACTAGCGTCGATACGCAGTATTTT.

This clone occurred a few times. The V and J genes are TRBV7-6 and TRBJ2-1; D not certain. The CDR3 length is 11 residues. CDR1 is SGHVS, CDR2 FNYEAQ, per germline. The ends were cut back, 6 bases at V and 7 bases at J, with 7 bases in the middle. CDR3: CASRERNEQFF. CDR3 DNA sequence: TGTGCCAGCAGAGAACGGAATGAGCAGTTCTTC. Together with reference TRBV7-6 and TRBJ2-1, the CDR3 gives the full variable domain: GAGVSQSPRYKVTKRGQDVALRCDPISGHVSLYWYRQALGQGPEFLTYFNYEAQQDKSGLPNDRFSAERPEGSISTLTIQRTEQRDSAMYRCASRERNEQFFGPGTRLTVL.

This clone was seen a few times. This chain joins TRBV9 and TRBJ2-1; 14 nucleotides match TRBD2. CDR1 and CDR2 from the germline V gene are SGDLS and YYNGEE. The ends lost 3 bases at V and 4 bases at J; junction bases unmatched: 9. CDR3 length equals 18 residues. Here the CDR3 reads CASSARTSGRRSYNEQFF. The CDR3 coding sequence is TGTGCCAGCAGCGCCCGGACTAGCGGGAGGCGTAGTTACAATGAGCAGTTCTTC.

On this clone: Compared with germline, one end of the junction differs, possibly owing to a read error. The CDR3 DNA reads as TGTGCCAGCAGCCTAGCCGGCAGCCCTTACCACGAGCAGTACTTC. Its protein is CASSLAGSPYHEQYF. The chain employs TRBV7-8 and TRBJ2-7; tentatively, D is TRBD2 (5 bases). The CDR3 totals 15 residues. Germline loops: CDR1 SGHVS, CDR2 FQNEAQ.

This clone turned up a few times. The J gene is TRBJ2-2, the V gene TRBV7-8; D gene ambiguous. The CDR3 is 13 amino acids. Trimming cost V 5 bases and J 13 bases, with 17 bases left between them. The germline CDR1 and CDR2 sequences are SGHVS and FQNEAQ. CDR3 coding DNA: TGTGCCAGCAGCCCCCTGGCCCGGGCACGGCTGTTTTTT. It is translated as CASSPLARARLFF.

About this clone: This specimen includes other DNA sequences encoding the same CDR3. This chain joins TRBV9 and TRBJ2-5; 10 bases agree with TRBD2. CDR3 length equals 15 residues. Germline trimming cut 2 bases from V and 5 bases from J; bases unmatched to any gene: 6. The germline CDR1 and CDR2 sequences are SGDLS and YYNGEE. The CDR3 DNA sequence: TGTGCCAGCAGCGTGGGGCTAGCGGGAGTTGAGACCCAGTACTTC. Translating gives CASSVGLAGVETQYF.

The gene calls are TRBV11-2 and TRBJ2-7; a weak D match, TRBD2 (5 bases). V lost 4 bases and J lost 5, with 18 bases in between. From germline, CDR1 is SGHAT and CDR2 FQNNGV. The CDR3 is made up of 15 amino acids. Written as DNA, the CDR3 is TGTGCCAGCAGCTCCGGGAACCAAAGAGGGAACGAGCAGTACTTC. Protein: CASSSGNQRGNEQYF.

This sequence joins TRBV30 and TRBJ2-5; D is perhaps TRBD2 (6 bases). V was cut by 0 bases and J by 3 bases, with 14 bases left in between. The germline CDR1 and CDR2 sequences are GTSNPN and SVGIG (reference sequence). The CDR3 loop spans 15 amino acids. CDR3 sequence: CAWSVYWGRKETQYF. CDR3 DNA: TGTGCCTGGAGTGTATATTGGGGGAGGAAAGAGACCCAGTACTTC.

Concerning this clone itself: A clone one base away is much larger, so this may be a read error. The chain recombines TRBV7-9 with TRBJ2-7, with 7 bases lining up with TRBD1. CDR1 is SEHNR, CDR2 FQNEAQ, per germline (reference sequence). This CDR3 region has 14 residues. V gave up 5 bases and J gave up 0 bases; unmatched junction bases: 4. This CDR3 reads CASSEQGSSYEQYF. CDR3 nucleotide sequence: TGTGCCAGCAGCGAACAGGGGAGCTCCTACGAGCAGTACTTC.

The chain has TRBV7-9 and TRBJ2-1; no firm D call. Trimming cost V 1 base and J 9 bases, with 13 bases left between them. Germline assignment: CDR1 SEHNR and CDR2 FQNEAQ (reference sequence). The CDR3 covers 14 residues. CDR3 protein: CASSLEYSTSEQFF. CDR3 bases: TGTGCCAGCAGCTTAGAATACTCGACAAGTGAGCAGTTCTTC. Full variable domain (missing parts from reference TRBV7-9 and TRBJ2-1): DTGVSQNPRHKITKRGQNVTFRCDPISEHNRLYWYRQTLGQGPEFLTYFQNEAQLEKSRLLSDRFSAERPKGSFSTLEIQRTEQGDSAMYLCASSLEYSTSEQFFGPGTRLTVL.

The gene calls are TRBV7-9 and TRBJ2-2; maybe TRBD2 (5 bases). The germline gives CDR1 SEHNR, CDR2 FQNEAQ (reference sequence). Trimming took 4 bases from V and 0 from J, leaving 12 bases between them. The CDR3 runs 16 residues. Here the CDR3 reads CASSSRTDTNTGELFF. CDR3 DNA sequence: TGTGCCAGCAGCTCTAGGACTGACACGAACACCGGGGAGCTGTTTTTT.